Listed below are T cell receptor beta chains from one sample, sequenced in a study. Via MiXCR, TCRdb re-called the RT-PCR reads, giving one row per CDR3 protein. The sample has about 680,000 distinct CDR3 sequences, approximately 14% seen once. The source material was memory CD4+ T cells from blood. These receptors came from a female donor in good health, serving as a healthy control. CDR3s include the opening cysteine and the closing phenylalanine or tryptophan. The D gene is left open where the match is weak. A row's size may be missing; if present it is once, few, many or a size class.

cdr3_nt | cdr3_aa | j_call | clone_size | d_call | v_call
TGTGCCAGCAGCTTGGGACAGGGGGTTATTACGCAGTATTTT | CASSLGQGVITQYF | TRBJ2-3 | - | TRBD1 | TRBV7-2
TGTGCCAGCAGTCCACTCGGCTCTGGGGCCAACGTCCTGACTTTC | CASSPLGSGANVLTF | TRBJ2-6 | - | - | TRBV27
TGTGCCAGCAGTGAAGCAACCCCCGGCACAGATACGCAGTATTTT | CASSEATPGTDTQYF | TRBJ2-3 | few | - | TRBV6-1
TGCAGCGTGGATAAGGATGTGTACAAAAACATTCAGTACTTC | CSVDKDVYKNIQYF | TRBJ2-4 | - | - | TRBV29-1
TGTGCCAGCAGTTTATCTTCGCGACACCTCGGGCGCTCTGGGGCCAACGTCCTGACTTTC | CASSLSSRHLGRSGANVLTF | TRBJ2-6 | few | - | TRBV27
TGTGCCAGCAGTGTCCTAGAGGTTGGGGCCAACGTCCTGACTTTC | CASSVLEVGANVLTF | TRBJ2-6 | - | - | TRBV6-1
TGTGCCAGCAGTCAATCCGGAGGCTCGGAGGCCGAAGCTTTCTTT | CASSQSGGSEAEAFF | TRBJ1-1 | few | - | TRBV12-3/TRBV12-4
TGCAGTGCTAGCCGACAGGGGACAGAGACCCAGTACTTC | CSASRQGTETQYF | TRBJ2-5 | few | TRBD1 | TRBV20-1
TGTGCCACCAGCAGAGGGGGGGTTACGAACACCGGGGAGCTGTTTTTT | CATSRGGVTNTGELFF | TRBJ2-2 | few | - | TRBV15
TGCAGTGCTGCGGACAGGGTTGATTCACCCCTCCACTTT | CSAADRVDSPLHF | TRBJ1-6 | - | TRBD1 | TRBV20-1
TGCAGTGCTAGCGAGAACACCGGGGAGCTGTTTTTT | CSASENTGELFF | TRBJ2-2 | few | - | TRBV20-1
TGCAGTGCTAGCCCAGGGGCCGGCAATCAGCCCCAGCATTTT | CSASPGAGNQPQHF | TRBJ1-5 | many | - | TRBV20-1
TGTGCCAGCAGCAAAGGGAGGGGTGGAGGGTCCTACGAGCAGTACTTC | CASSKGRGGGSYEQYF | TRBJ2-7 | many | TRBD2 | TRBV6-5
TGTGCCAGCAGTTCGACGCCGGGACAGGGGTCGGAGACCCAGTACTTC | CASSSTPGQGSETQYF | TRBJ2-5 | - | TRBD1 | TRBV28
TGCGCCAGCACCCTAGCGGGAGGGATTGGTTACGAGCAGTACTTC | CASTLAGGIGYEQYF | TRBJ2-7 | few | TRBD2 | TRBV4-1
TGTGCCAGCAGCCCGGAACTAGCGGGAGAAGATACGCAGTATTTT | CASSPELAGEDTQYF | TRBJ2-3 | many | TRBD2 | TRBV4-2
TGTGCCAGCAGCTTTGATAGCGGGAGCCTCCCAGATACGCAGTATTTT | CASSFDSGSLPDTQYF | TRBJ2-3 | few | TRBD2 | TRBV7-9
TGCAGTGCCCGATTTACGGTGGGGGGATACAATGAGCAGTTCTTC | CSARFTVGGYNEQFF | TRBJ2-1 | few | - | TRBV20-1